This T cell receptor beta chain stems from a study of blood T cell repertoires in COVID-19. The V gene end was trimmed by 1 base and the J gene end by 2 bases; junction bases not matched to a gene: 10. Per the germline V gene, CDR1 is SGHNT and CDR2 is YENEEA. The CDR3 has 18 residues. This clone turned up a few times. Clones were read by immunoSEQ multiplex PCR, and TCRdb kept only the in-frame ones, dropping some. The repertoire holds roughly 140,000 clones, with about 90% as singletons. The chain uses TRBV11-3 and TRBJ2-2; 7 bases are shared with TRBD1. Sequencing was carried out using peripheral blood. This TCR was sampled from a man aged 45-65 years with active or convalescent COVID-19. In DNA form, the CDR3 reads TGTGCCAGCAGCTTAGGGAGGACAGGAGATTTTAACACCGGGGAGCTGTTTTTT. It codes for CASSLGRTGDFNTGELFF.